The clone carrying this T cell receptor beta chain occurred once. As processed by the authors: Researchers report that nucleated cell counts were estimated from reference gene primer amplification. Clones were sequenced by immunoSEQ multiplex PCR, and TCRdb holds only the in-frame ones, with some missing. The D gene and trimming were derived from the DNA, and the V and J assignments and clone size from that table. This table has about 260,000 clones, 75% to 90% appearing once. Germline loops: CDR1 MNHNY, CDR2 SVGAGI (reference sequence). V was shortened by 4 bases and J by 0 bases, with 7 bases between the two germline ends. This CDR3 comprises 15 residues. The record originates from a study of blood T cell repertoires in COVID-19. The wider study: The United States, Italy and Spain provided the acute and convalescent COVID-19 samples.

This chain joins TRBV6-6 and TRBJ1-6; a weak D match, TRBD1 (6 bases). Source material: PBMCs or T cells enriched from blood (not recorded which). The sequence was collected from a woman under 40 with acute COVID-19. The CDR3 DNA is TGTGCCAGCAGTTTGGGGGCCTCCTATAATTCACCCCTCCACTTT. This translates into CASSLGASYNSPLHF.